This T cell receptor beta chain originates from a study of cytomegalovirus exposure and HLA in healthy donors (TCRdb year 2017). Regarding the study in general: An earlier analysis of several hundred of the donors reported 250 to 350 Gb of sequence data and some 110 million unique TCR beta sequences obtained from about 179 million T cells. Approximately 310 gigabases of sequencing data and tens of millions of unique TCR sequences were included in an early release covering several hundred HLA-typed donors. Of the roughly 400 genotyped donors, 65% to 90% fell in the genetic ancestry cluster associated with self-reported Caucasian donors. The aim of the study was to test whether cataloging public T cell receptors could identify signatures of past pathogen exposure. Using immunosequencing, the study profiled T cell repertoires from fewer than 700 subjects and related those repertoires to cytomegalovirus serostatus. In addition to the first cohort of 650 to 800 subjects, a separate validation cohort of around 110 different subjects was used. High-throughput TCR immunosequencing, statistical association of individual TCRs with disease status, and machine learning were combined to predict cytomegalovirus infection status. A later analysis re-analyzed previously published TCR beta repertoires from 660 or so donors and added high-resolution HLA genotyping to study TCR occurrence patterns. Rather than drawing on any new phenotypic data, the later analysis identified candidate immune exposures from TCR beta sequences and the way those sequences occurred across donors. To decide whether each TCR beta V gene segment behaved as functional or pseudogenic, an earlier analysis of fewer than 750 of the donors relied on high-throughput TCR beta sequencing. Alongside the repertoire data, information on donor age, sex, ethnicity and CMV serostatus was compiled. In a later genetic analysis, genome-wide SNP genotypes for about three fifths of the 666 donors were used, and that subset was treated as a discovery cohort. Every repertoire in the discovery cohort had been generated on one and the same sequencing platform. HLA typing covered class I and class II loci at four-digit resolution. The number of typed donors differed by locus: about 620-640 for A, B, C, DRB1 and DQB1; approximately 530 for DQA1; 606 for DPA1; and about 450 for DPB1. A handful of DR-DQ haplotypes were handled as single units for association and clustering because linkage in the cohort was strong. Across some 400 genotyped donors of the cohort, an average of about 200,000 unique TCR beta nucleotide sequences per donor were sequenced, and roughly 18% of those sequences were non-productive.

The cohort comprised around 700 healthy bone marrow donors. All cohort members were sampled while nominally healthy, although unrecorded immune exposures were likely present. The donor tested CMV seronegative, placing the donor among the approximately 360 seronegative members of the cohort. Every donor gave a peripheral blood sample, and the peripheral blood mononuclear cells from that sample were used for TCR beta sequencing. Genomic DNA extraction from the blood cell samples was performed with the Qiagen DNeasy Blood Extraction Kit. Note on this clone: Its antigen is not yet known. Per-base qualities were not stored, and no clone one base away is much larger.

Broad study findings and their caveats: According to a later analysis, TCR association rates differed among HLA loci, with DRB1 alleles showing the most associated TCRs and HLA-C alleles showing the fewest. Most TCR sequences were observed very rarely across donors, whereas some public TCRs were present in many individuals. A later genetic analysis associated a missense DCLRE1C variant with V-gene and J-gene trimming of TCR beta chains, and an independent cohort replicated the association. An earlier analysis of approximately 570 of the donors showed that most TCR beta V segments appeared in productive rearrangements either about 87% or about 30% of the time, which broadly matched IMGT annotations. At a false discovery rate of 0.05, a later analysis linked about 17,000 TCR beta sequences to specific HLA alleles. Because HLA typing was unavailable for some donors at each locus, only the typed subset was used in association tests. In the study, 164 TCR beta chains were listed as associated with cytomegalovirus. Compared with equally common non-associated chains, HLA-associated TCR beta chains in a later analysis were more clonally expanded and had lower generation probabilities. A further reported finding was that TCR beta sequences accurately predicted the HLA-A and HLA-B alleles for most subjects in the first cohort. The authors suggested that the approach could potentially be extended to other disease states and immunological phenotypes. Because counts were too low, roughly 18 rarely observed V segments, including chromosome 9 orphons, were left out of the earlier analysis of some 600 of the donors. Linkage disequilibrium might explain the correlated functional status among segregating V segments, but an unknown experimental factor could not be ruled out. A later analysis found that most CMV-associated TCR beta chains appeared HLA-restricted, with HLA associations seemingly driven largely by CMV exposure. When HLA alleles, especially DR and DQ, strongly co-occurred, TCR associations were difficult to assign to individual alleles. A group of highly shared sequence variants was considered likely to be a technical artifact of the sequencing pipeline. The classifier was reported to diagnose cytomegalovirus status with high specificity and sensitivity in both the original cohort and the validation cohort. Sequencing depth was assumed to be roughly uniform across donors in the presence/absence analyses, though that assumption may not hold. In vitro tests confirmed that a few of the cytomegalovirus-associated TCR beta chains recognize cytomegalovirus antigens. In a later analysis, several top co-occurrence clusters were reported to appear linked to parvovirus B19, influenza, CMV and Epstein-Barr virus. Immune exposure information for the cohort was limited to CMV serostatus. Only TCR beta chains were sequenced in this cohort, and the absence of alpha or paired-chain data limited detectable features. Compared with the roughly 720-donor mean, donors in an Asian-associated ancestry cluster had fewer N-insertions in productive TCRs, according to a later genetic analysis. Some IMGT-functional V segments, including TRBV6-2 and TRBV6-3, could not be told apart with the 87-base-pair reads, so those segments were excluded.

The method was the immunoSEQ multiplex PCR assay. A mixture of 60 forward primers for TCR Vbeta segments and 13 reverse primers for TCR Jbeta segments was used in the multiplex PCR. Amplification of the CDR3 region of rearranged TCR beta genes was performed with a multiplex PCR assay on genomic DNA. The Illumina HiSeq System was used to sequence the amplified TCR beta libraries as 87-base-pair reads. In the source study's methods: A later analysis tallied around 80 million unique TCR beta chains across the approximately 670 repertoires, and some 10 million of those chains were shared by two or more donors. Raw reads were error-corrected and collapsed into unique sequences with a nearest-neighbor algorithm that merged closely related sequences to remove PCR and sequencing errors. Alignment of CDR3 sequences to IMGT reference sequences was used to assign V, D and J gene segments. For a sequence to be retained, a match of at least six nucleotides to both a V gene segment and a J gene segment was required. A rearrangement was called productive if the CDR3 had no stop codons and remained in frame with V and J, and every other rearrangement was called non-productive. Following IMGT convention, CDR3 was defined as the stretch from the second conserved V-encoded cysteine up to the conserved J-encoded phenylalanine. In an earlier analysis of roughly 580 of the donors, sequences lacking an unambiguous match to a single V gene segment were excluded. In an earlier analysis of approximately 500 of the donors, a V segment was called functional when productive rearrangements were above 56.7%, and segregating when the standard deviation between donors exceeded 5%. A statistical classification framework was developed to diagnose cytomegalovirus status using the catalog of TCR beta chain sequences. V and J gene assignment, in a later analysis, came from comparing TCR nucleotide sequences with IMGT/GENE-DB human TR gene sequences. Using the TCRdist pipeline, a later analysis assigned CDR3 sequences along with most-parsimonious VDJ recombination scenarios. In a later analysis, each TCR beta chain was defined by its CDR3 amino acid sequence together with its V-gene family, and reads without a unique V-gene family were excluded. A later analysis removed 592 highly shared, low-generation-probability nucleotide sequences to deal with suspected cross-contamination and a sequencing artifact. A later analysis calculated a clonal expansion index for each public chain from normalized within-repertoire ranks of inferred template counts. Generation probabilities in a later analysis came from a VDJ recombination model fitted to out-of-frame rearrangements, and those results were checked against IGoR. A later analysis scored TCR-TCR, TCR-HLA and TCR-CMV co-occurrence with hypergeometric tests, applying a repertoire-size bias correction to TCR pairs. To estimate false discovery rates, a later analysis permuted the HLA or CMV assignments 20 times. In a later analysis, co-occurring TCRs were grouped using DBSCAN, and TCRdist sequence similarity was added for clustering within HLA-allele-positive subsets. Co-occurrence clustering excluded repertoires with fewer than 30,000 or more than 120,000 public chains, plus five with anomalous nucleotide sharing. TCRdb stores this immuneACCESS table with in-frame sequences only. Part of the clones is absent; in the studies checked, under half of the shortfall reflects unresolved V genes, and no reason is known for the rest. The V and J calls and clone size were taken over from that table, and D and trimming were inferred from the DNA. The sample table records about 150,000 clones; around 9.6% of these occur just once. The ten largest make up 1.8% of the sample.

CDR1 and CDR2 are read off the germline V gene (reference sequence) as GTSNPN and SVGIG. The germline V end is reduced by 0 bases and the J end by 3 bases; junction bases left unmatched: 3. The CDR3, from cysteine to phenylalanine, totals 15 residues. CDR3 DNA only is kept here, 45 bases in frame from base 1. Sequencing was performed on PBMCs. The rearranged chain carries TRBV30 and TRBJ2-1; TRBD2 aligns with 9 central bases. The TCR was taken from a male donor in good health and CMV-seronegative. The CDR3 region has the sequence CAWSVSSGVYNEQFF. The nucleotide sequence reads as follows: TGTGCCTGGAGTGTATCTAGCGGGGTCTACAATGAGCAGTTCTTC.